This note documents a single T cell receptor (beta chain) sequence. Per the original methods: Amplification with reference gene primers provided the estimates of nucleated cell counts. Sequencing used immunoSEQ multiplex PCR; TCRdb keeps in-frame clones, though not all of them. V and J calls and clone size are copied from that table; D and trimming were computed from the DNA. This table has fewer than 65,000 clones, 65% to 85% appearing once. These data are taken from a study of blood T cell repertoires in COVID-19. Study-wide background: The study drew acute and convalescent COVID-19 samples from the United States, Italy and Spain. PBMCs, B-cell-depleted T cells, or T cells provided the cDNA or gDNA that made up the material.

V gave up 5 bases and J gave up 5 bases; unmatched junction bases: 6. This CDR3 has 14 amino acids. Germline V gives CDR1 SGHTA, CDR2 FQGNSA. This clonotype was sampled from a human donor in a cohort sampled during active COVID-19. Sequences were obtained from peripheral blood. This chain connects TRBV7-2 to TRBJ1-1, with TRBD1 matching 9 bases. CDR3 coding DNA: TGTGCCAGCAGCACGCACAGGGGGCGAACTGAAGCTTTCTTT. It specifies CASSTHRGRTEAFF. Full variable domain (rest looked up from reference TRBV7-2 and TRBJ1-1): GAGVSQSPSNKVTEKGKDVELRCDPISGHTALYWYRQSLGQGLEFLIYFQGNSAPDKSGLPSDRFSAERTGGSVSTLTIQRTQQEDSAVYLCASSTHRGRTEAFFGQGTRLTVV.